The clone carrying this T cell receptor beta chain was seen a single time. Its antigen is undetermined. Assay: immunoSEQ multiplex PCR; the TCRdb copy retains only in-frame clones and omits some. The data hold over 150,000 clones, with around 90% observed a single time. The source of the sample is a study of T cell responses to AZD1222 COVID-19 vaccine. Study background: Timing groups of about 4 and about 12 weeks for second doses were pooled. Regarding the study as a whole: Spike-specific TCR breadth and depth grew following two AZD1222 doses.

Sequenced here: peripheral blood, sampled on day 0 of AZD1222 vaccination. This TCR was sampled from an adult in good health.

The CDR3 loop reads CASVGGVSTDTQYF. CDR3 DNA sequence: TGTGCCAGCGTGGGGGGGGTTAGCACAGATACGCAGTATTTT. The V gene is TRBV2, the J gene TRBJ2-3, with 7 bases aligning to TRBD2. CDR3 length: 14 amino acids. The V gene's germline CDR1 is SNHLY and CDR2 FYNNEI. J lost 0 bases, V lost 8 bases, and 5 bases had no gene match.